These 8 T cell receptor beta chains share one sample of origin, sequenced in a study of Ad26.COV2.S vaccination and SARS-CoV-2 variants. This sample's treatment: approximately 18 received Ad26.COV2.S at low or high dose, single or two shots; about 5 received placebo; per-sample allocation not given. Sampling happened 63 days after the first vaccine or placebo injection. Using immunoSEQ multiplex PCR, the repertoire was profiled, and TCRdb retains in-frame clones only, with some absent. Here the sample spans 350,000 to 500,000 clones, 90% being singletons. The starting material was peripheral blood, obtained in a trial of Ad26.COV2.S vaccine versus placebo. The receptors stem from a person between 18 and 65 years old who received the Ad26.COV2.S COVID-19 vaccine or a placebo.

The chain links TRBV6-2 or TRBV6-3 to TRBJ2-7; D not certain. From germline, CDR1 is MNHEY and CDR2 SVGEGT. This CDR3 has 12 amino acids. Trimming took off 0 bases at V and 6 bases at J, with 6 bases between the two ends. CDR3 coding DNA: TGTGCCAGCAGTTACTCAGGTATCGAGCAGTACTTC. Amino acids: CASSYSGIEQYF.

The rearrangement links TRBV20-1 to TRBJ1-5, with unresolved D. CDR3 length: 13 amino acids. V dropped 3 bases and J dropped 0 bases, with 6 bases sitting between them. The germline CDR1 and CDR2 sequences are DFQATT and SNEGSKA (reference sequence). The CDR3 loop reads CSASSNSNQPQHF. Here the CDR3 DNA reads TGCAGTGCTAGTAGCAATAGCAATCAGCCCCAGCATTTT.

V gene TRBV7-3 combines with J gene TRBJ2-1; 7 nucleotides match TRBD2. The CDR3 spans 15 residues. With V trimmed by 2 bases and J by 1 base, 2 bases remained unmatched. Per germline, CDR1 SGHTA and CDR2 FQGTGA. The CDR3, as DNA: TGTGCCAGCAGCTTAGCAGCGGGGTCCTACAATGAGCAGTTCTTC. Translation gives CASSLAAGSYNEQFF.

This clone was seen only a few times. The chain combines TRBV6-4 with TRBJ1-2, with D hard to call. This CDR3 contains 14 residues. Trimming left V 5 bases short and J 7 bases short, with 17 bases between. Germline V gene data show CDR1 as MRHNA and CDR2 as SNTAGT. As DNA, the CDR3 is TGTGCCAGCAGTATGGACCCAGGAACGGGTGGCTACACCTTC. Translation gives CASSMDPGTGGYTF.

V is TRBV18 and J is TRBJ2-5; the D is unclear. The germline V and J ends were trimmed by 3 bases and 2 bases, with 13 bases remaining between them. The CDR3 consists of 15 residues. Germline V gene data show CDR1 as KGHSH and CDR2 as LQKENI. CDR3 region: CASSPQGNLQETQYF. In DNA, the CDR3 is TGTGCCAGCTCACCGCAAGGAAACCTACAAGAGACCCAGTACTTC.

In this sample, this clone turned up once. The V call is TRBV19, the J call TRBJ1-5; the D is unclear. Germline lookup yields CDR1 LNHDA and CDR2 SQIVND (reference sequence). The CDR3 contains 13 residues. The V gene lost 5 bases and the J gene lost 5 bases, with 10 bases spanning the gap. Written as DNA, the CDR3 is TGTGCCAGTAGTCCAAGTCGGGATCAGCCCCAGCATTTT. It codes for CASSPSRDQPQHF.

The chain joins TRBV7-2 to TRBJ1-1, with D possibly being TRBD1 (6 bases). Germline V gene data show CDR1 as SGHTA and CDR2 as FQGNSA. The CDR3 spans 15 residues. V gave up 5 bases and J gave up 5 bases, with 18 bases separating them. CDR3 residues: CASSPAKTGTTEAFF. In DNA form, the CDR3 reads TGTGCCAGCAGCCCCGCGAAAACAGGGACGACTGAAGCTTTCTTT.

The CDR3 sequence is CASSGGQGFRDTQYF. The CDR3 DNA reads as TGTGCCAGCAGCGGGGGACAGGGGTTCAGGGATACGCAGTATTTT. The chain couples TRBV7-2 to TRBJ2-3, with 10 bases matching TRBD1. Germline V gene lookup returns CDR1 SGHTA and CDR2 FQGNSA. Trimming took 5 bases from V and 6 from J; bases not matched to a gene: 8. The CDR3 contains 15 residues.